This T cell receptor (beta chain) comes out of a study of shared clonotypes between healthy human individuals. About the study: Each donor had three CD4 naive, three CD4 memory, two CD8 naive and one CD8 memory plate.

Study results and caveats: Some naive CD4 clonotypes, 5% to 5.5%, turned up in common across a handful of donors.

Repertoires were generated with immunoSEQ multiplex PCR, while TCRdb's copy carries only in-frame clones and drops some. The sample contains roughly 1 million clones, around three quarters of which appear only once. With regard to this clone: What it binds is not known.

Input material: memory CD4+ T cells from PBMCs. Subset given: CD45RA-negative fraction. This sequence originates from a man between 18 and 35 years old in good health. Some clones in this sample may be carry-over from other donors' samples.

The CDR3 spells CASSVAGGQGGIQYF. The CDR3, as DNA: TGTGCCAGCAGCGTAGCTGGAGGCCAGGGAGGCATTCAGTACTTC. The genes are TRBV9 and TRBJ2-4; a weak D match, TRBD2 (6 bases). The CDR3 spans 15 residues. Germline CDR1 SGDLS, CDR2 YYNGEE. The ends were cut back, 0 bases at V and 9 bases at J, with 16 bases in the middle. Variable domain in full (rest from reference TRBV9 and TRBJ2-4): DSGVTQTPKHLITATGQRVTLRCSPRSGDLSVYWYQQSLDQGLQFLIQYYNGEERAKGNILERFSAQQFPDLHSELNLSSLELGDSALYFCASSVAGGQGGIQYFGAGTRLSVL.